One and the same sample provided the 12 T cell receptor beta chains below, sequenced in a study of beta chain features in type 1 diabetes. Of the isolated RNA, all was reverse transcribed, and so the sequenced material was expressed TCRB transcripts. Produced via immunoSEQ multiplex PCR; TCRdb's table is partial and in-frame only. The sample shows approximately 470,000 clones, roughly 31% of them seen only once. What was sequenced was naive CD4+ T cells from blood. These receptors all stem from a man between 18 and 29 years old in good health.

V is TRBV2 and J is TRBJ1-4, with D unresolved. CDR1 and CDR2 (germline): SNHLY, FYNNEI. There are 15 residues in the CDR3. V lost 4 bases, J lost 8 bases, and 17 bases lay in between. The CDR3 nucleotides are TGTGCCAGCAGTGTGGGCAGCAGTTCCCCAGAAAAACTGTTTTTT. Translating it yields CASSVGSSSPEKLFF.

This clone was detected only once. V is TRBV28 and J is TRBJ2-2, with 8 bases aligning to TRBD1. The CDR3 contains 16 residues. The V gene end was trimmed by 1 base and the J gene end by 5 bases; junction bases not matched to a gene: 6. CDR1 is MDHEN, CDR2 SYDVKM, per germline. This chain's CDR3 is CASSLSRTGLTGELFF. CDR3 bases: TGTGCCAGCAGTTTATCCCGGACAGGGTTGACCGGGGAGCTGTTTTTT.

This clone came up a few times. V usage is TRBV7-2 and J usage is TRBJ2-5; D uncertain. The germline CDR1 and CDR2 sequences are SGHTA and FQGNSA. V was cut by 7 bases and J by 2 bases, with 11 bases left in between. The CDR3 runs 13 residues. The CDR3 DNA reads as TGTGCCAGCACCACTGGGCGGCAAGAGACCCAGTACTTC. It is translated as CASTTGRQETQYF.

This clone was counted a few times. This rearrangement joins TRBV29-1 to TRBJ1-1; 7 nucleotides match TRBD1. Germline assignment: CDR1 SQVTM and CDR2 ANQGSEA. The J segment lost 1 base and the V segment lost 3 bases, leaving 2 bases of the junction unmatched. The CDR3 has 13 residues. In DNA form, the CDR3 reads TGCAGCGTTGACCCAGGGGGGAACACTGAAGCTTTCTTT. Translated, it gives CSVDPGGNTEAFF.

V usage is TRBV27 and J usage is TRBJ2-5; D call uncertain. Germline loops: CDR1 MNHEY, CDR2 SMNVEV (reference sequence). The CDR3 runs 13 residues. The V gene lost 3 bases and the J gene lost 5 bases, with 10 bases spanning the gap. CDR3 region: CASSLLGTETQYF. Written as DNA, the CDR3 is TGTGCCAGCAGTTTGCTAGGTACCGAGACCCAGTACTTC.

The chain links TRBV4-1 to TRBJ2-5; no definite D call. Germline-derived CDR1 and CDR2 are MGHRA and YSYEKL. The CDR3 is made up of 14 amino acids. With 1 base removed from V and 3 bases from J, the gap between germline ends came to 9 bases. The CDR3, as DNA: TGCGCCAGCAGCCAAGTGGGCAGTAAAGAGACCCAGTACTTC. Amino acids: CASSQVGSKETQYF.

DNA of the CDR3: TGTGCCAGCAGCTTCGGACTAGCGGGAGGTACTAGCACAGATACGCAGTATTTT. Translation: CASSFGLAGGTSTDTQYF. The chain is built from TRBV5-4 and TRBJ2-3; 14 positions match TRBD2. The germline CDR1 and CDR2 sequences are SGHNT and YYREEE (reference sequence). The V gene end was trimmed by 2 bases and the J gene end by 0 bases; junction bases not matched to a gene: 5. CDR3 length: 18 residues.

The chain carries TRBV9 and TRBJ1-5; no definite D call. The CDR3 is 13 residues long. Trimming stripped 0 bases from V and 6 bases from J, with 7 bases between. From germline, CDR1 is SGDLS and CDR2 YYNGEE. CDR3: CASSVDPGQPQHF. The CDR3 coding sequence is TGTGCCAGCAGCGTAGACCCGGGTCAGCCCCAGCATTTT.

This clone was seen more than once but under ten times. The chain carries TRBV10-1 and TRBJ1-1; the D is unclear. Germline V gene sequence: CDR1 WNHNN, CDR2 SYGVQD (reference sequence). This CDR3 contains 14 residues. Between the trimmed V and J ends, which lost 6 bases and 1 base, there was a span of 12 bases. Here the CDR3 reads CASRGSMGNTEAFF. CDR3 bases: TGCGCCAGCAGGGGAAGCATGGGGAACACTGAAGCTTTCTTT.

In its sample, this clone was seen a few times. The chain employs TRBV9 and TRBJ2-3; a possible D gene is TRBD2 (7 bases). Between the trimmed V and J ends, which lost 4 bases and 6 bases, there was a span of 21 bases. Germline assignment: CDR1 SGDLS and CDR2 YYNGEE. The CDR3 has 16 amino acids. The CDR3 here is CASSLRGRGLSDTQYF. CDR3 coding DNA: TGTGCCAGCAGCCTGCGGGGGCGGGGCCTTAGCGATACGCAGTATTTT.

This clone was detected only a few times. The J gene is TRBJ2-7, the V gene TRBV10-3; D might be TRBD1 or TRBD2, each matching 5 bases. V was cut by 10 bases and J by 4 bases, with 17 bases left in between. Germline loops: CDR1 ENHRY, CDR2 SYGVKD. This CDR3 has 13 residues. CDR3 region: CATGTEKSYEQYF. The CDR3 DNA reads as TGTGCCACCGGGACCGAAAAGTCGTACGAGCAGTACTTC.

The sample holds a few counts of this clone. This chain connects TRBV5-1 to TRBJ2-3; D gene ambiguous. The CDR3 contains 13 residues. The germline V and J ends were trimmed by 0 bases and 4 bases, with 6 bases remaining between them. Per germline, CDR1 SGHRS and CDR2 YFSETQ. The DNA for the CDR3 is TGCGCCAGCAGCTTGGGTGCCCCAGATACGCAGTATTTT. Translation gives CASSLGAPDTQYF.